This TCR beta chain was recovered during a study of T cell clonality in common variable immunodeficiency. Donors gave about 5 to 8 ml heparinized peripheral whole blood. This clone occurred many times. The read terminates 3 residues ahead of where the CDR3 ends, so the germline J gene completes it. J lost 2 bases, V lost 4 bases, and 6 bases had no gene match. In germline, CDR1 is GTSNPN, CDR2 SVGIG (reference sequence). The CDR3 runs 15 residues. The method was immunoSEQ multiplex PCR; TCRdb's version includes in-frame clones alone and lacks a portion of them. The table records approximately 52,000 clones without singletons, the ten largest covering around 3.7%.

The chain couples TRBV30 to TRBJ2-3, with 10 bases lining up with TRBD2. The material sequenced was peripheral blood mononuclear cells. The receptor's source is a person aged 18 to 75 in good health. The CDR3 DNA, read in part, is TGTGCCTGGAACGTTCTAGCGGGGGCCACAGATACG. Translating gives CAWNVLAGATDT. From start to end, the CDR3 is CAWNVLAGATDTQYF. The complete variable domain, with remaining parts taken from reference TRBV30 and TRBJ2-3, reads SQTIHQWPATLVQPVGSPLSLECTVEGTSNPNLYWYRQAAGRGLQLLFYSVGIGQISSEVPQNLSASRPQDRQFILSSKKLLLSDSGFYLCAWNVLAGATDTQYFGPGTRLTVL.